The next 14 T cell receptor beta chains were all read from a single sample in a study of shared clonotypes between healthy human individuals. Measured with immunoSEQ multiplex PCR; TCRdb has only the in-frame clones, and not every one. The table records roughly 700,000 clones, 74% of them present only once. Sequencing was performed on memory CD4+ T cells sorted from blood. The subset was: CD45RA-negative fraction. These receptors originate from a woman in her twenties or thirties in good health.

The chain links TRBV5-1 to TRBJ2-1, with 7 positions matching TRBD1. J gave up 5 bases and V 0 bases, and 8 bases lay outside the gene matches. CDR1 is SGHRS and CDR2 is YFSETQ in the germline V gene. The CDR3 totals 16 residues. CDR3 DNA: TGCGCCAGCAGCTTGGGTAGGGGGCACTCTAACAATGAGCAGTTCTTC. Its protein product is CASSLGRGHSNNEQFF.

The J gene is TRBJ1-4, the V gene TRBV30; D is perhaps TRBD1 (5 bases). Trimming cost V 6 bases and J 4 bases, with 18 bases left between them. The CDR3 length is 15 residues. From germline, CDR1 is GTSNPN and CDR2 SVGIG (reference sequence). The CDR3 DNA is TGTGCCTGCCCCACCCCGGGGGGATATAATGAAAAACTGTTTTTT. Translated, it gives CACPTPGGYNEKLFF.

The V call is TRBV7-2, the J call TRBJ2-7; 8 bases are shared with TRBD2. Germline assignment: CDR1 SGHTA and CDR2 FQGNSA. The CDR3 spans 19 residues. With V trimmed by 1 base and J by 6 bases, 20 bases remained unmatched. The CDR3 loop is CASSLGPPFGSSGQGEQYF. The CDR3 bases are TGTGCCAGCAGCTTAGGGCCCCCATTTGGTTCTAGCGGGCAAGGCGAGCAGTACTTC.

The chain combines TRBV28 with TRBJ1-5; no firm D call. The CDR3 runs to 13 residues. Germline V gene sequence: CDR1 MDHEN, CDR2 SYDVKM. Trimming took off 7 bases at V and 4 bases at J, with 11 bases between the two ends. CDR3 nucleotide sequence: TGTGCCAGCATCCTGAGCCGGAATCAGCCCCAGCATTTT. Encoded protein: CASILSRNQPQHF.

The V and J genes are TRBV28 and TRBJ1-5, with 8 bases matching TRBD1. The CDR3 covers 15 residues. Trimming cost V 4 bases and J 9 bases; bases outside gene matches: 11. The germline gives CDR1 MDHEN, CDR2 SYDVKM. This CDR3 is CASSSRPGQVAPQHF. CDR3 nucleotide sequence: TGTGCCAGCAGTTCAAGACCGGGACAGGTCGCGCCCCAGCATTTT.

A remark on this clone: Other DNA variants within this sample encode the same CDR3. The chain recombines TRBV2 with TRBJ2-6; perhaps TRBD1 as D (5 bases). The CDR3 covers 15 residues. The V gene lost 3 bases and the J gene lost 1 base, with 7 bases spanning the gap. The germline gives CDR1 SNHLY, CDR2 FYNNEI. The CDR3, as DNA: TGTGCCAGCAGTGAGGGGCTATCTGGGGCCAACGTCCTGACTTTC. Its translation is CASSEGLSGANVLTF.

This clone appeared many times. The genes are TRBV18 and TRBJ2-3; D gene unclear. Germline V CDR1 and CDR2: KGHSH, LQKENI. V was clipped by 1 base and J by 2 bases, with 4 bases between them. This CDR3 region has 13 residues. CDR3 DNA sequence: TGTGCCAGCTCACCACAGAACACAGATACGCAGTATTTT. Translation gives CASSPQNTDTQYF.

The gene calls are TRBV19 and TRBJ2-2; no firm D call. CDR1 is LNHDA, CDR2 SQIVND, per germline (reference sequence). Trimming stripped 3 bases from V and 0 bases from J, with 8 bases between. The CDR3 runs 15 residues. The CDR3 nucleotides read TGTGCCAGTAGTATCCTAACGTCGAACACCGGGGAGCTGTTTTTT. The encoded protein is CASSILTSNTGELFF.

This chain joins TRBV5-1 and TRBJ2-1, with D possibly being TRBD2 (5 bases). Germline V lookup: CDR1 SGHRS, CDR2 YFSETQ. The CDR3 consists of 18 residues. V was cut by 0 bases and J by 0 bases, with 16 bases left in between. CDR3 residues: CASSLGLDSWGSYNEQFF. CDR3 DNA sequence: TGCGCCAGCAGCTTGGGACTGGACTCATGGGGCTCCTACAATGAGCAGTTCTTC. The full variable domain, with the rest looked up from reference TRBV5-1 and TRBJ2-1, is KAGVTQTPRYLIKTRGQQVTLSCSPISGHRSVSWYQQTPGQGLQFLFEYFSETQRNKGNFPGRFSGRQFSNSRSEMNVSTLELGDSALYLCASSLGLDSWGSYNEQFFGPGTRLTVL.

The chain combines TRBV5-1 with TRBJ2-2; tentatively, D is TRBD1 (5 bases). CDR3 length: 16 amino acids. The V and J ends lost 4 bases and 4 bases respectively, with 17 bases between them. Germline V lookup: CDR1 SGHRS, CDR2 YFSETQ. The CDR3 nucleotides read TGCGCCAGCAGCCCGAAACAGGAATCGGCCACCGGGGAGCTGTTTTTT. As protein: CASSPKQESATGELFF.

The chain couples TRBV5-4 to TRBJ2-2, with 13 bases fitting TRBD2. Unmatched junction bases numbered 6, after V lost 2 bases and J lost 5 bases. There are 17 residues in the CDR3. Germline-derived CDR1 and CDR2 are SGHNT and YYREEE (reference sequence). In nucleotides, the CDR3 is TGTGCCAGCAGCTTACTAGCGGGAGGGCCGGGAACCGGGGAGCTGTTTTTT. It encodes CASSLLAGGPGTGELFF.

CDR3 sequence: CATSREGRTGSETQYF. CDR3 nucleotide sequence: TGTGCCACCAGCAGAGAGGGGCGGACAGGGTCAGAGACCCAGTACTTC. This sequence joins TRBV15 and TRBJ2-5, with 8 bases matching TRBD1. J was trimmed by 4 bases and V by 0 bases; bases with no gene match: 7. The germline V gene encodes CDR1 LNHNV and CDR2 YYDKDF (reference sequence). This CDR3 is built from 16 residues.

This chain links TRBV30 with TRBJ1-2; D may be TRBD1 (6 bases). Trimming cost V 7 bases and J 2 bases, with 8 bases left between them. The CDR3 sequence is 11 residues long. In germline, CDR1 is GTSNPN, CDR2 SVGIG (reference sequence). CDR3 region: CASQGNYGYTF. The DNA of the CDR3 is TGTGCCTCTCAGGGGAACTATGGCTACACCTTC.

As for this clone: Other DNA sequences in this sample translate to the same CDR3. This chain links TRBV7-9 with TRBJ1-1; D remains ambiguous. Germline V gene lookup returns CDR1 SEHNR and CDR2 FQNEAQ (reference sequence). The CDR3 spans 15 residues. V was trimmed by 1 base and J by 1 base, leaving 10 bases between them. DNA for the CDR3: TGTGCCAGCAGCTTAGGGCGGACGGAGAACACTGAAGCTTTCTTT. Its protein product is CASSLGRTENTEAFF.